A selection of T cell receptor beta chains follows, all from one sample in a study of T cell responses to AZD1222 COVID-19 vaccine. Sequenced by immunoSEQ multiplex PCR; TCRdb stores in-frame clones only, minus some. The sample shows 120,000 or so clones, roughly 93% of them seen only once. Specimen: peripheral blood, collected 28 days after the second AZD1222 dose. These receptors all stem from an adult who received the AZD1222 COVID-19 vaccine. The CDR3 runs from the conserved cysteine through the conserved F or W. D genes are given only for firm matches. Only some rows state a clone size, as once, few, many or a class for expanded clones.

>TRBD2|16|once|TRBV2|TRBJ2-3
CASRAPASGGGDTQYF
TGTGCCAGCAGGGCTCCGGCTAGCGGGGGGGGAGATACGCAGTATTTT
>TRBD1|17|.|TRBV10-1|TRBJ1-1
CASSESLSGVQGAEAFF
TGCGCCAGCAGTGAGTCGTTATCAGGGGTGCAGGGGGCTGAAGCTTTCTTT
>.|14|.|TRBV2|TRBJ1-1
CAGQRSARDTEAFF
TGTGCCGGACAGCGTTCGGCCAGGGACACTGAAGCTTTCTTT
>.|15|.|TRBV5-4|TRBJ2-3
CASSLQALRADTQYF
TGTGCCAGCAGCTTGCAAGCCCTGAGGGCAGATACGCAGTATTTT
>TRBD1|16|.|TRBV4-2|TRBJ1-2
CASSRPDGTGANGYTF
TGTGCCAGCAGCCGCCCGGATGGGACAGGGGCAAATGGCTACACCTTC
>.|14|few|TRBV19|TRBJ1-2
CASSWPGHSYGYTF
TGTGCCAGTAGTTGGCCGGGACATTCCTATGGCTACACCTTC
>.|16|.|TRBV19|TRBJ1-2
CASSIDSTGRSPGYTF
TGTGCCAGTAGTATAGATTCTACAGGGAGGAGCCCTGGCTACACCTTC
>.|12|.|TRBV5-1|TRBJ2-1
CASSLLNNEQFF
TGCGCCAGCAGCTTACTGAACAATGAGCAGTTCTTC
>.|15|.|TRBV6-5|TRBJ2-3
CATSKSGIDTDTQYF
TGTGCCACCTCAAAGAGCGGTATCGACACAGATACGCAGTATTTT
>.|12|.|TRBV3-1/TRBV3-2|TRBJ2-7
CASLTLGGEQYF
TGTGCCAGCCTCACCTTAGGCGGCGAGCAGTACTTC
>TRBD2|17|.|TRBV28|TRBJ2-3
CASSSSSSGSLSDTQYF
TGTGCCAGCAGTTCGTCGAGTAGCGGGTCCCTTTCCGACACGCAGTATTTT
>.|14|.|TRBV5-4|TRBJ1-1
CASSLTGVVTEAFF
TGTGCCAGCAGCTTGACCGGGGTTGTGACTGAAGCTTTCTTT
>.|14|.|TRBV6-5|TRBJ1-5
CASSSRGENQPQHF
TGTGCCAGCAGTTCCCGGGGGGAGAATCAGCCCCAGCATTTT
>.|14|.|TRBV7-2|TRBJ1-1
CASRLGRSNTEAFF
TGTGCCAGCAGATTGGGACGTTCGAACACTGAAGCTTTCTTT
>TRBD1|16|.|TRBV4-1|TRBJ1-4
CASSQGARDRVEKLFF
TGCGCCAGCAGCCAGGGTGCCCGGGACAGGGTGGAAAAACTGTTTTTT
>TRBD2|15|.|TRBV7-2|TRBJ2-5
CASSSLQGEGETQYF
TGTGCCAGCAGCTCCCTCCAAGGGGAGGGAGAGACCCAGTACTTC
>.|14|once|TRBV5-1|TRBJ2-3
CASSTTGAKDTQYF
TGCGCCAGCAGCACGACAGGAGCCAAAGATACGCAGTATTTT
>.|14|.|TRBV7-9|TRBJ1-6
CASSNRAPSSPLHF
TGTGCCAGCAGCAACAGGGCCCCTTCCTCACCCCTCCACTTT
>TRBD2|14|once|TRBV13|TRBJ2-1
CASSLIAGVNEQFF
TGTGCCAGCAGCTTAATAGCGGGAGTTAATGAGCAGTTCTTC
>TRBD1|17|.|TRBV18|TRBJ2-2
CASSPGDRPSNTGELFF
TGTGCCAGCTCACCAGGGGACAGGCCATCGAACACCGGGGAGCTGTTTTTT
>TRBD2|14|.|TRBV5-1|TRBJ2-5
CASSLVVAGETQYF
TGCGCCAGCAGCTTGGTTGTAGCGGGAGAGACCCAGTACTTC
>.|14|.|TRBV20-1|TRBJ1-3
CSASNSNSGNTIYF
TGCAGTGCTAGTAATTCCAACTCTGGAAACACCATATATTTT